Each of the 3 T cell receptor beta chains below was sequenced from the same sample in a study of human T cells and chemical hapten exposure. TCRdb fed the RACE reads into MiXCR, producing one record per CDR3 protein. There are a few hundred thousand distinct CDR3 sequences in the sample; over 7.5% occur only once, and roughly 1.2% lies in the top ten. The time point here: pre-sensitization, week 0. Treatment in this sample: therapeutic diphenylcyclopropenone sensitization with weekly scalp DPC. The sample was whole blood, taken in connection with sensitization to the hapten diphenylcyclopropenone (DPC). These TCRs come from a man between 18 and 35 years old with alopecia areata. Some clones in this sample may be carry-over from other donors' samples.

This clonotype showed up many times. This sequence joins TRBV29-1 and TRBJ2-2, with D possibly TRBD2 on 5 matching bases. CDR3 length: 11 amino acids. With 6 bases removed from V and 7 bases from J, the gap between germline ends came to 9 bases. CDR1 SQVTM and CDR2 ANQGSEA come from the germline V gene. The chain's CDR3 is CSVTGDGELFF. DNA of the CDR3: TGCAGCGTCACCGGGGACGGGGAGCTGTTTTTT.

This clonotype was counted a few times. J is TRBJ1-2 and V is TRBV2; 8 bases map to TRBD1. The junction had 7 bases not matched to a gene; V was cut back by 10 bases and J by 6 bases. The CDR3 is 12 amino acids. Germline loops: CDR1 SNHLY, CDR2 FYNNEI. CDR3 protein: CATKDREHGYTF. CDR3 bases: TGTGCCACCAAGGACAGGGAACATGGCTACACCTTC.

The rearrangement links TRBV28 to TRBJ2-2; D is unresolved. CDR1 is MDHEN and CDR2 is SYDVKM in the germline V gene. The CDR3 consists of 15 residues. V lost 2 bases, J lost 1 base, and 8 bases lay in between. The CDR3: CASSLHHKNTGELFF. The CDR3 DNA reads as TGTGCCAGCAGTTTACACCACAAGAACACCGGGGAGCTGTTTTTT.